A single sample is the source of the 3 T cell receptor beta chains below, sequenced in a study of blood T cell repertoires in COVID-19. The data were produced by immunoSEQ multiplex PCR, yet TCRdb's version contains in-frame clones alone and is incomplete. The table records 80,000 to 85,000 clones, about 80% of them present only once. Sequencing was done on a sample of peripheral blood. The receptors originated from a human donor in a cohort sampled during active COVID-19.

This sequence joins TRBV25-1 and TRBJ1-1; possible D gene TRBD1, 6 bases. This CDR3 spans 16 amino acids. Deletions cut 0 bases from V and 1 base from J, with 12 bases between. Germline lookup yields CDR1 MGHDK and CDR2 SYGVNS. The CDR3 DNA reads TGTGCCAGCAGTGAATACCTAGGGGGGGGGAACACTGAAGCTTTCTTT. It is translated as CASSEYLGGGNTEAFF. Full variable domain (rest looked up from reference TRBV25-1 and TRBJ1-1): EADIYQTPRYLVIGTGKKITLECSQTMGHDKMYWYQQDPGMELHLIHYSYGVNSTEKGDLSSESTVSRIRTEHFPLTLESARPSHTSQYLCASSEYLGGGNTEAFFGQGTRLTVV.

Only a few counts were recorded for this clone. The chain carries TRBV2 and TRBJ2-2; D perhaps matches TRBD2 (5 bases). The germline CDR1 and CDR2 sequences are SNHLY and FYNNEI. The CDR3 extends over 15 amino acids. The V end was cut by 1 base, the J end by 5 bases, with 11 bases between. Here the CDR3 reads CASSEGLGGTGELFF. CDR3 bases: TGTGCCAGCAGTGAAGGGCTAGGAGGTACCGGGGAGCTGTTTTTT.

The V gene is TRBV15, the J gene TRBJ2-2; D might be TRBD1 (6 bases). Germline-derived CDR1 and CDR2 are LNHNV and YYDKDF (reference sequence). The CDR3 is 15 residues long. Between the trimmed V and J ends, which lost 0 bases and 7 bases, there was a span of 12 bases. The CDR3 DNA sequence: TGTGCCACCAGCAGAGATCTGTTAGGGGGCGGGGAGCTGTTTTTT. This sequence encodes CATSRDLLGGGELFF.